The present entry profiles one T cell receptor (beta chain) with its context. V lost 4 bases and J lost 2, with 15 bases in between. The CDR3 has 16 residues. Germline CDR1 is SGHTS and CDR2 is YDEGEE. Assay: immunoSEQ multiplex PCR; the TCRdb copy retains only in-frame clones and omits some. The table records a few hundred thousand clones, roughly nine tenths of them present only once. The entry originates in a study of blood T cell repertoires in COVID-19. On the study more broadly: Sites across the United States, Italy and Spain contributed samples from acute and convalescent COVID-19. PBMCs, B-cell-depleted T cells, or T cells were the source of the cDNA or gDNA that made up the material.

The Seattle patients joined while their infection was active and were tracked longitudinally afterward. The receptor was isolated from a woman between 45 and 60 years old with COVID-19, enrolled during active disease. V usage is TRBV5-8 and J usage is TRBJ2-2, with D maybe TRBD1 (6 bases). The sample taken for sequencing was peripheral blood. The CDR3, as DNA: TGTGCCAGCAGCGAGACGACAGGTATCAACACCGGGGAGCTGTTTTTT. Translated: CASSETTGINTGELFF.